These 19 T cell receptor beta chains were all obtained from the same sample, sequenced in a study of memory CD8 T cells in hepatitis C reinfection. Time point given: pre-reinfection, 55 to 20 weeks before reinfection detection. No in vitro expansion preceded TCR sequencing of the sorted cells. Produced via immunoSEQ multiplex PCR; TCRdb's table is partial and in-frame only. Of 45,000 to 65,000 clones in the sample, 85% to 90% were seen once. The specimen was naive CD8+ T cells sorted from blood. The receptor set was obtained from a man between 18 and 35 years old with hepatitis C virus infection.

V is TRBV5-5 and J is TRBJ1-2; 10 nucleotides line up with TRBD1. The germline V gene encodes CDR1 SGHKS and CDR2 YYEKEE (reference sequence). V was pared by 1 base and J by 2 bases, with 2 bases of the junction left unmatched. CDR3 length equals 15 residues. The CDR3 loop is CASSLMTGGNYGYTF. The CDR3 DNA sequence: TGTGCCAGCAGCTTGATGACAGGGGGCAACTATGGCTACACCTTC.

V and J are TRBV11-3 and TRBJ1-1, with TRBD1 matching 7 bases. Looked up from germline, CDR1 is SGHNT and CDR2 is YENEEA. The CDR3 is 16 residues long. Unmatched junction bases numbered 13, after V lost 2 bases and J lost 7 bases. CDR3 loop: CASSLTDRTSNDEAFF. The CDR3 DNA reads TGTGCCAGCAGCTTAACGGACAGGACTTCTAACGATGAAGCTTTCTTT.

The rearrangement links TRBV2 to TRBJ2-6; 10 bases match TRBD1. The length of the CDR3 is 19 residues. The germline V gene has CDR1 SNHLY and CDR2 FYNNEI. V lost 3 bases, J lost 3 bases, and 11 bases stayed unmatched. CDR3 in amino acids: CASSETGQGEGFGANVLTF. The CDR3 DNA is TGTGCCAGCAGTGAGACTGGACAGGGGGAGGGATTTGGGGCCAACGTCCTGACTTTC.

The genes are TRBV28 and TRBJ2-7; D ambiguous. Trimming removed 4 bases at V and 0 bases at J, with 7 bases between. This CDR3 is 13 amino acids long. CDR1 MDHEN and CDR2 SYDVKM come from the germline V gene. The CDR3 nucleotides read TGTGCCAGCAGTTCTATTAGCTCCTACGAGCAGTACTTC. Its translation is CASSSISSYEQYF. The full variable domain, with the rest looked up from reference TRBV28 and TRBJ2-7, is DVKVTQSSRYLVKRTGEKVFLECVQDMDHENMFWYRQDPGLGLRLIYFSYDVKMKEKGDIPEGYSVSREKKERFSLILESASTNQTSMYLCASSSISSYEQYFGPGTRLTVT.

This sequence joins TRBV19 and TRBJ2-1; D uncertain. CDR3 size: 12 residues. Looked up from germline, CDR1 is LNHDA and CDR2 is SQIVND (reference sequence). Trimming removed 10 bases at V and 9 bases at J, with 16 bases between. The CDR3 loop is CAIRPPGGEQFF. The CDR3 DNA reads TGTGCCATTAGGCCCCCTGGCGGTGAGCAGTTCTTC.

V and J are TRBV27 and TRBJ1-2; D gene ambiguous. With 5 bases removed from V and 8 bases from J, the gap between germline ends came to 15 bases. Germline-derived CDR1 and CDR2 are MNHEY and SMNVEV (reference sequence). This CDR3 is 13 amino acids long. The CDR3 reads CASSTTPASGYTF. The CDR3 DNA is TGTGCCAGCAGTACTACCCCTGCGTCGGGCTACACCTTC.

The chain uses TRBV5-4 and TRBJ2-7, with a weak D call TRBD1 (5 bases). The CDR3 contains 13 residues. Germline CDR1 SGHNT, CDR2 YYREEE (reference sequence). V lost 4 bases and J lost 2, with 10 bases in between. CDR3 region: CASSVTGTYEQYV. In DNA, the CDR3 is TGTGCCAGCAGCGTCACAGGAACCTACGAGCAGTACGTC.

This chain links TRBV7-9 with TRBJ1-2, with D possibly matching TRBD1 (6 bases). V lost 8 bases and J 4 bases, leaving 23 bases between the germline ends. The CDR3 is 16 amino acids. In germline, CDR1 is SEHNR, CDR2 FQNEAQ (reference sequence). CDR3 protein: CASGNTPGTHLYGYTF. Written as DNA, the CDR3 is TGTGCCAGCGGCAACACCCCCGGGACACACCTCTATGGCTACACCTTC. Complete variable domain (other parts from reference TRBV7-9 and TRBJ1-2): DTGVSQNPRHKITKRGQNVTFRCDPISEHNRLYWYRQTLGQGPEFLTYFQNEAQLEKSRLLSDRFSAERPKGSFSTLEIQRTEQGDSAMYLCASGNTPGTHLYGYTFGSGTRLTVV.

V usage is TRBV9 and J usage is TRBJ2-2, with D possibly being TRBD1 (5 bases). The CDR3 contains 14 residues. V gave up 4 bases and J gave up 3 bases, with 10 bases separating them. Germline CDR1 is SGDLS and CDR2 is YYNGEE. The CDR3 DNA reads as TGTGCCAGCAGCTACCAGGGCTACACCGGGGAGCTGTTTTTT. This translates into CASSYQGYTGELFF.

The J gene is TRBJ2-1, the V gene TRBV5-6; 7 bases agree with TRBD2. CDR3 length equals 14 residues. CDR1 is SGHDT and CDR2 is YYEEEE in the germline V gene. J was trimmed by 8 bases and V by 3 bases; bases with no gene match: 8. Here the CDR3 reads CASSSGGIWYEQFF. CDR3 nucleotide sequence: TGTGCCAGCAGCTCGGGAGGAATATGGTATGAGCAGTTCTTC.

The chain combines TRBV5-8 with TRBJ1-6, with D possibly matching TRBD1 (6 bases). V was cut by 3 bases and J by 0 bases, with 13 bases left in between. Germline assignment: CDR1 SGHTS and CDR2 YDEGEE. The CDR3 is 17 residues long. DNA for the CDR3: TGTGCCAGCAGCTACCCGGGACACAGCTCCTATAATTCACCCCTCCACTTT. Residues: CASSYPGHSSYNSPLHF.

This chain links TRBV6-1 with TRBJ2-2; TRBD2 might be the D (5 bases). Looked up from germline, CDR1 is MNHNS and CDR2 is SASEGT. The CDR3 contains 16 residues. Trimming shortened V by 2 bases and J by 6 bases, and 16 bases separated the two germline ends. CDR3 residues: CASSELVLAVSGELFF. CDR3 DNA sequence: TGTGCCAGCAGTGAACTGGTTCTAGCAGTTTCCGGGGAGCTGTTTTTT.

The V call is TRBV9, the J call TRBJ2-1; 7 nucleotides match TRBD1. Trimming at V came to 0 bases and at J to 10 bases, leaving 4 bases not matched to a gene. The CDR3 length is 13 residues. In germline, CDR1 is SGDLS, CDR2 YYNGEE. Here the CDR3 reads CASSVVTTGEQFF. The CDR3 DNA follows: TGTGCCAGCAGCGTAGTCACGACAGGGGAGCAGTTCTTC. The entire variable domain, with the rest obtained from reference TRBV9 and TRBJ2-1, is as follows: DSGVTQTPKHLITATGQRVTLRCSPRSGDLSVYWYQQSLDQGLQFLIQYYNGEERAKGNILERFSAQQFPDLHSELNLSSLELGDSALYFCASSVVTTGEQFFGPGTRLTVL.

V is TRBV7-8 and J is TRBJ2-7, with a weak D call TRBD1 (5 bases). Between the trimmed V and J ends, which lost 1 base and 1 base, there was a span of 11 bases. The germline gives CDR1 SGHVS, CDR2 FQNEAQ. This CDR3 has 15 residues. This CDR3 reads CASSLGQSPSYEQYF. As DNA, the CDR3 is TGTGCCAGCAGCTTAGGACAGTCACCGTCCTACGAGCAGTACTTC. Drawing the rest from reference TRBV7-8 and TRBJ2-7, the complete variable domain is GAGVSQSPRYKVAKRGQDVALRCDPISGHVSLFWYQQALGQGPEFLTYFQNEAQLDKSGLPSDRFFAERPEGSVSTLKIQRTQQEDSAVYLCASSLGQSPSYEQYFGPGTRLTVT.

The CDR3 region is CSVAGLGSFEAFF. The CDR3 bases are TGCAGCGTGGCGGGACTAGGGAGTTTTGAAGCTTTCTTT. This chain joins TRBV29-1 and TRBJ1-1; the D gene is possibly TRBD1 (5 bases). CDR3 length equals 13 residues. Germline V gene sequence: CDR1 SQVTM, CDR2 ANQGSEA. Between the trimmed V and J ends, which lost 6 bases and 7 bases, there was a span of 18 bases.

The CDR3 protein is CSVIDPNNSPLHF. The DNA of the CDR3 is TGCAGCGTTATAGATCCCAATAATTCACCCCTCCACTTT. This rearrangement joins TRBV29-1 to TRBJ1-6; D not resolved. The germline gives CDR1 SQVTM, CDR2 ANQGSEA. V was clipped by 5 bases and J by 5 bases, with 10 bases between them. The CDR3 contains 13 residues.

The J gene is TRBJ2-1, the V gene TRBV6-5; weak D call: TRBD2 (6 bases). This CDR3 contains 15 residues. Trimming left V 6 bases short and J 10 bases short, with 22 bases between. The germline V gene encodes CDR1 MNHEY and CDR2 SVGAGI. The CDR3 loop reads CASRPTLTSDREQFF. For the CDR3, the DNA is TGTGCCAGCAGACCCACCCTGACTAGTGATCGGGAGCAGTTCTTC.

The rearrangement joins TRBV11-2 to TRBJ1-3; 9 bases are a match to TRBD1. This CDR3 contains 16 residues. The junction had 4 bases not matched to a gene; V was cut back by 4 bases and J by 0 bases. From germline, CDR1 is SGHAT and CDR2 FQNNGV. CDR3 DNA sequence: TGTGCCAGCAGCTCTGGACAGGGGCACTCTGGAAACACCATATATTTT. It encodes CASSSGQGHSGNTIYF.

This chain connects TRBV19 to TRBJ2-7; 7 bases agree with TRBD2. Germline CDR1 and CDR2: LNHDA and SQIVND (reference sequence). The V segment lost 9 bases and the J segment 0 bases; nucleotides outside the gene matches: 5. The CDR3 extends over 13 amino acids. CDR3 region: CASSSGNSYEQYF. CDR3 bases: TGTGCCAGCTCTAGCGGAAACTCCTACGAGCAGTACTTC.